This T cell receptor beta chain was obtained from a study of vaccination effects on CD4 cells after COVID-19. Study details: A density of roughly 2 million PBMC per well was used; these cells were cultured with around 11 IU/ml IL-2 and 10 ug/ml peptides. Study conclusions and caveats: After vaccination, at late timepoints, clones induced by infection and by vaccine contracted markedly.

Trimming at V came to 3 bases and at J to 3 bases, leaving 5 bases not matched to a gene. The CDR3 totals 15 residues. The germline V gene has CDR1 SGDLS and CDR2 YYNGEE. Only in-frame clones appear in the TCRdb table, and some are missing; sequencing was by immunoSEQ multiplex PCR. The sample holds more than 55,000 clones; just under 80% are singletons and the top ten take 3.5% to 5%. Upon completion of 10 to 11 days in culture, CD4+ T cells were isolated. All participants had two doses of either the BNT162b2 or mRNA-1273 vaccine. On days 3 and 7, fresh IL-2 medium replaced half the medium. Worth noting for this clone: Its target is unknown.

This material consisted of CD4+ T cells from PBMCs cultured without peptide, taken after COVID-19 vaccination. This receptor was obtained from a human donor who received a COVID-19 vaccine. The chain is built from TRBV9 and TRBJ1-5; TRBD1 agrees at 8 bases. The CDR3 DNA reads as TGTGCCAGCAGCGAAGGGACAGGTTTCAATCAGCCCCAGCATTTT. Encoded protein: CASSEGTGFNQPQHF. Based on the CDR3 plus reference TRBV9 and TRBJ1-5, the full variable domain is DSGVTQTPKHLITATGQRVTLRCSPRSGDLSVYWYQQSLDQGLQFLIQYYNGEERAKGNILERFSAQQFPDLHSELNLSSLELGDSALYFCASSEGTGFNQPQHFGDGTRLSIL.